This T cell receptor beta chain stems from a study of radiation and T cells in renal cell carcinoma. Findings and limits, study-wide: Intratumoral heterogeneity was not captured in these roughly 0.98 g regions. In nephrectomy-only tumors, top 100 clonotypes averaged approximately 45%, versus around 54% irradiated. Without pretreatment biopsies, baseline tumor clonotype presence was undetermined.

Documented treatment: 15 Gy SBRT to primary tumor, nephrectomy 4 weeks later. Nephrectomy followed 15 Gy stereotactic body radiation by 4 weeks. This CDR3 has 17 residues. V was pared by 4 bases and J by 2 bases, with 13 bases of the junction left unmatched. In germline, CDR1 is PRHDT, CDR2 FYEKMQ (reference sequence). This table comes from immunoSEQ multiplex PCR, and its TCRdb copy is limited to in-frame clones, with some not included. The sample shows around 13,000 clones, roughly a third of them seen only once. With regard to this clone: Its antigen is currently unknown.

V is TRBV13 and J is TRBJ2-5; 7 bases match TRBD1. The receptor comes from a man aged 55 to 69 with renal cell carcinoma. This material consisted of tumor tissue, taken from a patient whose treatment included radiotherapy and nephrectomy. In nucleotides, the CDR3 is TGTGCCAGCAGCTCAGCGGACAGGCCCAATACACAAGAGACCCAGTACTTC. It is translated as CASSSADRPNTQETQYF.